Detailed here is one T cell receptor (beta chain). CDR1 and CDR2 (germline): LNHDA, SQIVND (reference sequence). Trimming took off 2 bases at V and 3 bases at J, with 8 bases between the two ends. The CDR3 sequence is 14 residues long. The source of the sample is a study of blood T cell repertoires in COVID-19. Methods used by the authors: Nucleated cell number was recorded as an estimate derived from reference gene primer amplification. Libraries were prepared by immunoSEQ multiplex PCR; TCRdb keeps only in-frame clonotypes and omits some of them. V, J and clone size were drawn from that table, and D and trimming were deduced from the DNA. The sample has some 140,000 clones, 60% to 80% seen once.

Sequenced sample: peripheral blood. The chain carries TRBV19 and TRBJ2-1, with a possible D match to TRBD1 (6 bases). The clonotype comes from a man in his sixties who had recovered from COVID-19. The CDR3 here is CASSIQGYYNEQFF. Here the CDR3 DNA reads TGTGCCAGTAGTATACAGGGGTACTACAATGAGCAGTTCTTC.